This TCR beta chain stems from a study of OX40 agonist ivuxolimab in advanced cancers. The overall study: Patients got intravenous ivuxolimab at 0.01 to 10 mg/kg every 2 weeks. Study outcomes and limitations: At doses 0.1 to 3.0 mg/kg, CD4+ and CD8+ clones expanded. Averaging showed that CD8+ T cells had more expanded clones than CD4+ did.

Method: immunoSEQ multiplex PCR; TCRdb's copy keeps in-frame clones and lacks some. The data contain about 20,000 clones, around nine tenths of them singletons. Regarding this clone: Its antigen is as yet unknown.

Germline V CDR1 and CDR2: SGHAT, FQNNGV. The CDR3 spans 11 residues. The ends were cut back, 3 bases at V and 8 bases at J, with 6 bases in the middle. The input for sequencing was CD4+ or CD8+ T cells sorted from blood, taken in a trial of the OX40 agonist ivuxolimab. The TCR was taken from an adult with an advanced solid tumor such as melanoma, head and neck, liver or kidney cancer. The V and J genes are TRBV11-2 and TRBJ2-3; D is perhaps TRBD1 or TRBD2 (5 bases each). This CDR3 reads CASSLGTTQYF. The CDR3 region has the DNA TGTGCCAGCAGCTTGGGGACTACGCAGTATTTT.